The 13 T cell receptor beta chains below come from one sample, sequenced in a study of a mutant IDH1 vaccine in newly diagnosed glioma. Indicated time point: week 47, end of study. In the vaccine, a single dose held 300 ug of the mutant IDH1 20-mer peptide, along with topical imiquimod. TCRdb's table, derived via immunoSEQ multiplex PCR, lists solely in-frame clones and lacks some. The sample lists some 87,000 clones; 80% to 90% were seen once. Antigens for these TCRs are unknown. Sequencing was performed on PBMCs, taken from a glioma patient whose treatment included an IDH1 peptide vaccine. Source of these receptors: a man aged 35-49 years with glioma.

The chain joins TRBV12-5 to TRBJ2-1; 9 bases are shared with TRBD2. This CDR3 contains 17 residues. V lost 1 base to trimming and J lost 7 bases; unmatched junction nucleotides: 11. Germline V gives CDR1 LGHNT, CDR2 FRNRAP. CDR3 sequence: CASGLASVAGGRNEQFF. In DNA form, the CDR3 reads TGTGCTAGTGGTTTGGCATCCGTGGCGGGGGGGCGGAATGAGCAGTTCTTC.

This clone was counted at least ten times. This sequence joins TRBV9 and TRBJ1-1; D gene ambiguous. V was clipped by 0 bases and J by 6 bases, with 12 bases between them. The germline V gene has CDR1 SGDLS and CDR2 YYNGEE. CDR3 size: 14 residues. The CDR3 nucleotides are TGTGCCAGCAGCGTAGCTTCCTACGGGGCTGAAGCTTTCTTT. It codes for CASSVASYGAEAFF.

This clone was detected once. This chain links TRBV19 with TRBJ2-5; TRBD1 matches 8 bases. J lost 5 bases, V lost 5 bases, and 4 bases had no gene match. The V gene's germline CDR1 is LNHDA and CDR2 SQIVND (reference sequence). This CDR3 contains 13 residues. DNA of the CDR3: TGTGCCAGTAGTCAGACAGGGGTCGAGACCCAGTACTTC. It encodes CASSQTGVETQYF.

This rearrangement joins TRBV11-2 to TRBJ1-5; TRBD1 is a possible D gene (5 bases). CDR3 length equals 15 residues. The germline V gene has CDR1 SGHAT and CDR2 FQNNGV. The V end lost 1 base, the J end lost 3 bases, and 10 bases lay between the germline ends. This CDR3 is CASSLGGWINQPQHF. CDR3 DNA: TGTGCCAGCAGCTTAGGGGGCTGGATCAATCAGCCCCAGCATTTT. Variable domain in full (rest from reference TRBV11-2 and TRBJ1-5): EAGVAQSPRYKIIEKRQSVAFWCNPISGHATLYWYQQILGQGPKLLIQFQNNGVVDDSQLPKDRFSAERLKGVDSTLKIQPAKLEDSAVYLCASSLGGWINQPQHFGDGTRLSIL.

The chain is built from TRBV19 and TRBJ1-6; a possible D gene is TRBD1 (5 bases). CDR3 length: 13 amino acids. Germline CDR1 is LNHDA and CDR2 is SQIVND (reference sequence). Trimming shortened V by 7 bases and J by 8 bases, and 12 bases separated the two germline ends. CDR3 bases: TGTGCCAGTAAGAAGGGGACCGATTCACCCCTCCACTTT. This gives the protein CASKKGTDSPLHF.

The J gene is TRBJ2-7, the V gene TRBV27; D is ambiguous. Trimming stripped 0 bases from V and 2 bases from J, with 8 bases between. Looked up from germline, CDR1 is MNHEY and CDR2 is SMNVEV (reference sequence). The CDR3 loop spans 14 amino acids. The CDR3 region is CASSLSTVAYEQYF. CDR3 sequence (DNA): TGTGCCAGCAGTTTATCCACTGTCGCCTACGAGCAGTACTTC.

V and J are TRBV30 and TRBJ2-5; no definite D call. Germline assignment: CDR1 GTSNPN and CDR2 SVGIG (reference sequence). Trimming cost V 1 base and J 3 bases, with 3 bases left between them. This CDR3 is built from 11 residues. The CDR3 loop is CAWSAKETQYF. Here the CDR3 DNA reads TGTGCCTGGAGTGCTAAAGAGACCCAGTACTTC.

The V call is TRBV6-6, the J call TRBJ2-1; D call uncertain. The CDR3 totals 15 residues. Germline loops: CDR1 MNHNY, CDR2 SVGAGI (reference sequence). V lost 3 bases and J lost 1, with 10 bases in between. For the CDR3, the DNA is TGTGCCAGCAGTTATCCATTCTCTTCCTACAATGAGCAGTTCTTC. It translates to CASSYPFSSYNEQFF.

The chain employs TRBV9 and TRBJ1-4; weak D call: TRBD1 (5 bases). The CDR3 length is 16 residues. In germline, CDR1 is SGDLS, CDR2 YYNGEE. V was pared by 0 bases and J by 5 bases, with 14 bases between. The CDR3 nucleotides are TGTGCCAGCAGCGTAGGTCGGGACGGATTAAATGAAAAACTGTTTTTT. Amino acids: CASSVGRDGLNEKLFF.

V and J are TRBV4-1 and TRBJ2-3; the D is unclear. The germline V gene encodes CDR1 MGHRA and CDR2 YSYEKL. CDR3 length equals 14 residues. Trimming pared 4 bases from V and 4 bases from J, leaving 12 bases between. CDR3 DNA: TGCGCCAGCAGCCCAACCATGGGGTCAGATACGCAGTATTTT. Translated: CASSPTMGSDTQYF.

V gene TRBV9 combines with J gene TRBJ2-1; TRBD1 is a possible D gene (6 bases). The CDR3 is 15 residues long. V was cut by 0 bases and J by 7 bases, with 14 bases left in between. The germline gives CDR1 SGDLS, CDR2 YYNGEE. The CDR3 DNA reads as TGTGCCAGCAGCGTAGGACACCGAGGGGGTAATGAGCAGTTCTTC. Translated, it gives CASSVGHRGGNEQFF. The full variable domain, rest sourced from reference TRBV9 and TRBJ2-1, is DSGVTQTPKHLITATGQRVTLRCSPRSGDLSVYWYQQSLDQGLQFLIQYYNGEERAKGNILERFSAQQFPDLHSELNLSSLELGDSALYFCASSVGHRGGNEQFFGPGTRLTVL.

V and J are TRBV19 and TRBJ1-2, with D tentatively TRBD1 (6 bases). Germline V gives CDR1 LNHDA, CDR2 SQIVND (reference sequence). Trimming removed 6 bases from V and 0 bases from J, with 29 bases in between. There are 20 residues in the CDR3. The CDR3 DNA sequence: TGTGCCAGTAGCGTAGTCGGGACACCGAGACTCCGGCTAGCTAACTATGGCTACACCTTC. This encodes CASSVVGTPRLRLANYGYTF.

This sequence joins TRBV9 and TRBJ2-2, with D perhaps matching TRBD1 (6 bases). V was pared by 3 bases and J by 7 bases, with 10 bases between. The germline V gene encodes CDR1 SGDLS and CDR2 YYNGEE. The CDR3 runs to 13 residues. Written as DNA, the CDR3 is TGTGCCAGCAGCGCGCAGGGGAGCGGGGAGCTGTTTTTT. This gives the protein CASSAQGSGELFF.